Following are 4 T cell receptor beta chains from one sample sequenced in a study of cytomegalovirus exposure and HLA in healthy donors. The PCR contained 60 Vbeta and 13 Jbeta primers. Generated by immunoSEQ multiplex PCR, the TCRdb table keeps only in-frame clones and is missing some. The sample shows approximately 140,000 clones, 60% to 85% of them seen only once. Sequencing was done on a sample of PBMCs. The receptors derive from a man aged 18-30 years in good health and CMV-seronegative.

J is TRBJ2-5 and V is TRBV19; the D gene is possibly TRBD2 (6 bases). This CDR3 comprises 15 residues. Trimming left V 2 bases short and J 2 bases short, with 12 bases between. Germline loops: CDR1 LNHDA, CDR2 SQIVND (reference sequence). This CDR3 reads CASSIRRLAQETQYF. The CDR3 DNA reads TGTGCCAGTAGTATACGTCGGCTAGCGCAAGAGACCCAGTACTTC.

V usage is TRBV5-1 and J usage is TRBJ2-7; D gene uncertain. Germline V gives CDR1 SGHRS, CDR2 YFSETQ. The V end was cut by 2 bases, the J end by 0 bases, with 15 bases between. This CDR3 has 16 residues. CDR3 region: CASSFLDGSSSYEQYF. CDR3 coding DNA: TGCGCCAGCAGCTTTCTCGACGGGTCGAGCTCCTACGAGCAGTACTTC.

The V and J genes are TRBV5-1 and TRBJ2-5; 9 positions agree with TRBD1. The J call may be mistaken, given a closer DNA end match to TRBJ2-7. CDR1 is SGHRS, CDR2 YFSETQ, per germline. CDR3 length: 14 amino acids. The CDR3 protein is CASSPRDRVYEQYF. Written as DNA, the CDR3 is TGCGCCAGCAGCCCCCGGGACAGGGTCTACGAGCAGTACTTC.

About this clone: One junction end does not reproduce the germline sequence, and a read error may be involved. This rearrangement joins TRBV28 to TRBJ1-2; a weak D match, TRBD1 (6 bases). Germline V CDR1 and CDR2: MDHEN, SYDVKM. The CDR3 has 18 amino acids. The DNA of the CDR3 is TGTGCCGGCAGCCTGGCCCGGCGAGGGGGGGAAAAAAACTATGGCTACACCTTC. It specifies CAGSLARRGGEKNYGYTF.